One sample yielded the 15 T cell receptor beta chains listed below, sequenced in a study of blood T cell repertoires in COVID-19. TCRdb keeps only in-frame clones here, not all; method: immunoSEQ multiplex PCR. Seen here are about 74,000 clones, around 90% observed once, and the top ten hold approximately 9.1%. Sequencing input: peripheral blood. The receptors were sampled from a human donor in a cohort sampled during active COVID-19.

The gene calls are TRBV7-2 and TRBJ2-4, with a weak D call TRBD2 (5 bases). There are 15 residues in the CDR3. Germline V gene lookup returns CDR1 SGHTA and CDR2 FQGNSA. V lost 0 bases to trimming and J lost 2 bases, with 8 bases between them. DNA for the CDR3: TGTGCCAGCAGCTTAGCGTGGGAGACCAAAAACATTCAGTACTTC. Its translation is CASSLAWETKNIQYF.

The chain is built from TRBV5-5 and TRBJ2-7; TRBD1 matches at 9 bases. Germline V lookup: CDR1 SGHKS, CDR2 YYEKEE (reference sequence). V lost 0 bases to trimming and J lost 0 bases; unmatched junction nucleotides: 7. The CDR3 has 17 amino acids. The CDR3 reads CASSLVGTGRNSYEQYF. For the CDR3, the DNA is TGTGCCAGCAGCTTGGTAGGGACAGGGAGAAACTCCTACGAGCAGTACTTC.

This clone occurred once. The rearrangement links TRBV4-3 to TRBJ2-7; TRBD2 matches at 13 bases. The germline CDR1 and CDR2 sequences are LGHNA and YSLEER. The V gene end was trimmed by 4 bases and the J gene end by 4 bases; junction bases not matched to a gene: 4. The CDR3 runs 15 residues. The CDR3 nucleotides are TGCGCCAGCAGCCTAAGACTAGCGGGAGGTTACGAGCAGTACTTC. Protein sequence: CASSLRLAGGYEQYF.

V gene TRBV9 combines with J gene TRBJ2-7; 10 bases are a match to TRBD1. The CDR3 is made up of 15 amino acids. Germline CDR1 SGDLS, CDR2 YYNGEE. V trimming: 3 bases; J trimming: 1 base; junction bases outside the gene matches: 4. The CDR3 coding sequence is TGTGCCAGCAGCGGCCGGGGACAGGGGTCCTACGAGCAGTACTTC. This encodes CASSGRGQGSYEQYF. Together with reference TRBV9 and TRBJ2-7, the CDR3 gives the full variable domain: DSGVTQTPKHLITATGQRVTLRCSPRSGDLSVYWYQQSLDQGLQFLIQYYNGEERAKGNILERFSAQQFPDLHSELNLSSLELGDSALYFCASSGRGQGSYEQYFGPGTRLTVT.

By proportion, this clone is large. The chain links TRBV28 to TRBJ2-1, with 13 nucleotides matching TRBD2. CDR1 is MDHEN, CDR2 SYDVKM, per germline. V lost 6 bases to trimming and J lost 2 bases; unmatched junction nucleotides: 16. The CDR3 totals 20 residues. This CDR3 is CASSFPIGTSGMVAYNEQFF. The DNA for the CDR3 is TGTGCCAGCAGCTTTCCCATCGGGACTAGCGGGATGGTCGCCTACAATGAGCAGTTCTTC.

Turning to this clone: Other DNA sequences in the same sample also yield this CDR3. This chain links TRBV9 with TRBJ1-6; the match to TRBD1 covers 7 bases. In germline, CDR1 is SGDLS, CDR2 YYNGEE. V dropped 3 bases and J dropped 7; count of bases not matched to a gene: 7. The CDR3 length is 15 residues. The CDR3 DNA follows: TGTGCCAGCAGCGCCACCGGGACAGAGAATTCACCCCTCCACTTT. This sequence encodes CASSATGTENSPLHF. Complete variable domain (other parts from reference TRBV9 and TRBJ1-6): DSGVTQTPKHLITATGQRVTLRCSPRSGDLSVYWYQQSLDQGLQFLIQYYNGEERAKGNILERFSAQQFPDLHSELNLSSLELGDSALYFCASSATGTENSPLHFGNGTRLTVT.

The rearrangement uses TRBV5-1 and TRBJ1-1, with no clear D. There are 15 residues in the CDR3. Germline V CDR1 and CDR2: SGHRS, YFSETQ. Trimming shortened V by 4 bases and J by 1 base, and 14 bases separated the two germline ends. The CDR3 bases are TGCGCCAGCAGCACAGACACGCCGAGGAACACTGAAGCTTTCTTT. This codes for CASSTDTPRNTEAFF.

The V gene is TRBV27, the J gene TRBJ2-2, with a weak D call TRBD1 (6 bases). The CDR3 sequence is 15 residues long. Germline V gives CDR1 MNHEY, CDR2 SMNVEV (reference sequence). V was shortened by 5 bases and J by 2 bases, with 12 bases between the two germline ends. CDR3 loop: CASSTRQVNTGELFF. The CDR3 DNA is TGTGCCAGCAGTACTAGACAGGTTAACACCGGGGAGCTGTTTTTT.

The V and J genes are TRBV10-3 and TRBJ1-5; TRBD1 matches at 8 bases. The CDR3 runs to 12 residues. Trimming removed 8 bases from V and 5 bases from J; junction bases left unmatched: 2. Germline V gene sequence: CDR1 ENHRY, CDR2 SYGVKD. The CDR3 sequence: CAIGQGDQPQHF. The DNA for the CDR3 is TGTGCCATCGGACAGGGAGATCAGCCCCAGCATTTT.

J is TRBJ2-1 and V is TRBV11-2; 9 bases are a match to TRBD1. Germline V lookup: CDR1 SGHAT, CDR2 FQNNGV. This CDR3 is built from 17 residues. The J segment lost 8 bases and the V segment lost 2 bases, leaving 13 bases of the junction unmatched. CDR3 DNA: TGTGCCAGCAGCTTATTAGGGGACAGGGAAGTCGGCGATGAGCAGTTCTTC. Its protein product is CASSLLGDREVGDEQFF. Together with reference TRBV11-2 and TRBJ2-1, the CDR3 gives the full variable domain: EAGVAQSPRYKIIEKRQSVAFWCNPISGHATLYWYQQILGQGPKLLIQFQNNGVVDDSQLPKDRFSAERLKGVDSTLKIQPAKLEDSAVYLCASSLLGDREVGDEQFFGPGTRLTVL.

The sample holds one count of this clone. The chain employs TRBV5-1 and TRBJ1-6; 10 nucleotides match TRBD1. This CDR3 contains 16 residues. V lost 4 bases, J lost 6 bases, and 7 bases stayed unmatched. The germline V gene has CDR1 SGHRS and CDR2 YFSETQ. The CDR3 nucleotides are TGCGCCAGCAGCGGGGGACAGGGGTATTCTAATTCACCCCTCCACTTT. Translating gives CASSGGQGYSNSPLHF.

The chain couples TRBV28 to TRBJ2-6; D remains unclear. CDR3 length equals 12 residues. The V gene's germline CDR1 is MDHEN and CDR2 SYDVKM. The V end lost 9 bases, the J end lost 2 bases, and 5 bases lay between the germline ends. CDR3 in DNA: TGTGCCAGACTGACTGGGGCCAACGTCCTGACTTTC. Translated: CARLTGANVLTF.

The chain has TRBV4-3 and TRBJ1-2; 7 positions match TRBD1. The CDR3 length is 16 residues. Germline loops: CDR1 LGHNA, CDR2 YSLEER. The ends lost 3 bases at V and 8 bases at J; junction bases unmatched: 15. DNA of the CDR3: TGCGCCAGCAGCCAGGGGACGGCTGGGACAGCGGGCGGCTACACCTTC. This encodes CASSQGTAGTAGGYTF.

The gene calls are TRBV6-5 and TRBJ1-6, with D perhaps TRBD1 (5 bases). The CDR3 contains 16 residues. The V end was cut by 2 bases, the J end by 9 bases, with 17 bases between. The germline V gene encodes CDR1 MNHEY and CDR2 SVGAGI. CDR3 residues: CASSYRAGGEGSPLHF. CDR3 nucleotide sequence: TGTGCCAGCAGTTACCGGGCGGGGGGAGAGGGTTCACCCCTCCACTTT.

The chain combines TRBV27 with TRBJ2-1; a possible D gene is TRBD2 (6 bases). The germline CDR1 and CDR2 sequences are MNHEY and SMNVEV (reference sequence). The CDR3 totals 13 residues. V lost 3 bases and J lost 4, with 7 bases in between. This chain's CDR3 is CASSFRGYNEQFF. Here the CDR3 DNA reads TGTGCCAGCAGTTTCCGGGGGTACAATGAGCAGTTCTTC.